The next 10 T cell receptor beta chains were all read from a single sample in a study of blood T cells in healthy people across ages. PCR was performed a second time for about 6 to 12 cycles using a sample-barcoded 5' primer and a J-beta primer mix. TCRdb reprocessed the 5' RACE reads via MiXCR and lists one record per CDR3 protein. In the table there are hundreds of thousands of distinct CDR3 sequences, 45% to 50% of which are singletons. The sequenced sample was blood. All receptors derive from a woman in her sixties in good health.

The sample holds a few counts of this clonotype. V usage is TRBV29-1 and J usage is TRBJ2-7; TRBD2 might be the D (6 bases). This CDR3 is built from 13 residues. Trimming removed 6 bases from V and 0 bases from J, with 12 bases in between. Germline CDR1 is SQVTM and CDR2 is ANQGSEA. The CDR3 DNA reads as TGCAGCGTCACCTATAGCGGCTCCTACGAGCAGTACTTC. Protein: CSVTYSGSYEQYF.

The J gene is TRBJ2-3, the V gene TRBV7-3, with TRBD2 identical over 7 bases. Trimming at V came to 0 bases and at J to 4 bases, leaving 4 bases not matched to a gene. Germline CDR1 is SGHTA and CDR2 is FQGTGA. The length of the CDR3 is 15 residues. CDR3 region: CASSLTAGAADTQYF. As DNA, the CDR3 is TGTGCCAGCAGCTTAACGGCGGGAGCTGCAGATACGCAGTATTTT.

The CDR3 protein is CASINREYEQYF. The CDR3 DNA reads TGTGCCAGCATTAACAGGGAGTACGAGCAGTACTTC. The rearrangement joins TRBV6-1 to TRBJ2-5; D is possibly TRBD1 (6 bases). TRBJ2-7 explains the end of the DNA better; the J call may be wrong. Germline-derived CDR1 and CDR2 are MNHNS and SASEGT. CDR3 length: 12 amino acids.

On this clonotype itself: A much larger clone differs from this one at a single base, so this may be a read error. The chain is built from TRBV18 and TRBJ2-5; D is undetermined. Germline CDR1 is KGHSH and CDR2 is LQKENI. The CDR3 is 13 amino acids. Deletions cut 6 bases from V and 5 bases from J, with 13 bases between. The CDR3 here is CASSRTLGETQYF. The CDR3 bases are TGTGCCAGCTCGCGGACCCTTGGGGAGACCCAGTACTTC. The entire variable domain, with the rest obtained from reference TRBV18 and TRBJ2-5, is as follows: NAGVMQNPRHLVRRRGQEARLRCSPMKGHSHVYWYRQLPEEGLKFMVYLQKENIIDESGMPKERFSAEFPKEGPSILRIQQVVRGDSAAYFCASSRTLGETQYFGPGTRLLVL.

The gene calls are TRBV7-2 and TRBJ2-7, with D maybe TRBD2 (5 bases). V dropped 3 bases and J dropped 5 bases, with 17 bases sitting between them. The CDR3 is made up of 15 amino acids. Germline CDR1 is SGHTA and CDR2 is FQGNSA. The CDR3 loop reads CASSFAEGRGHEQYF. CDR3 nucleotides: TGTGCCAGCAGCTTTGCTGAGGGTCGCGGGCACGAGCAGTACTTC.

The CDR3 spells CAWTTGGPHTEAFF. As DNA, the CDR3 is TGTGCCTGGACTACTGGGGGCCCCCACACTGAAGCTTTCTTT. The chain uses TRBV30 and TRBJ1-1, with D perhaps matching TRBD1 (6 bases). The V gene lost 4 bases and the J gene lost 3 bases, with 15 bases spanning the gap. This CDR3 spans 14 amino acids. Germline loops: CDR1 GTSNPN, CDR2 SVGIG (reference sequence).

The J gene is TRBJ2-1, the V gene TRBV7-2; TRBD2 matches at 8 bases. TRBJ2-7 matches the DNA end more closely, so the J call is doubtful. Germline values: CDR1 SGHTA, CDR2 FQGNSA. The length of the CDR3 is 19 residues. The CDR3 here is CASSLRGGKSGSSYNEQYF. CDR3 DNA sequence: TGTGCCAGCAGCTTAAGGGGAGGGAAGAGCGGGAGCTCCTACAATGAGCAGTACTTC.

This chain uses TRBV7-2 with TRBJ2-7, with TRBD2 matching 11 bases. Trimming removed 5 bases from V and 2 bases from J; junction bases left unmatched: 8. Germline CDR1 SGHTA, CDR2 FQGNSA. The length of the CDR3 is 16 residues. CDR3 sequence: CASSPLAGGTTYEQYF. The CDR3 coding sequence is TGTGCCAGCAGCCCCCTAGCGGGAGGTACAACCTACGAGCAGTACTTC.

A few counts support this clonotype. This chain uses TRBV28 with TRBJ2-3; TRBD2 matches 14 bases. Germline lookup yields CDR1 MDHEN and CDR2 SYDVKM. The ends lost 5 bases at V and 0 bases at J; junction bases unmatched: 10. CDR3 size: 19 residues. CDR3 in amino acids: CASSNRGTSGRLSTDTQYF. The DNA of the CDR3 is TGTGCCAGCAGTAACAGGGGGACTAGCGGGAGACTAAGCACAGATACGCAGTATTTT.

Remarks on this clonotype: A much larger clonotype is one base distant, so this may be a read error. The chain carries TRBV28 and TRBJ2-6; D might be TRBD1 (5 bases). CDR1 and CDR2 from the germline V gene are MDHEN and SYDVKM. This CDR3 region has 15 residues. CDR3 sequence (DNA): TGTGCCAGCAGTTATTTACGCGCTGGGGCCAACGTCCCGACTTTC. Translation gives CASSYLRAGANVPTF.